Sequencing of this TCR beta chain was carried out in a study of blood T cell repertoires in COVID-19 (TCRdb year 2020). Describing the broader study: Collaborator samples came from the United States, Italy and Spain and covered acute and convalescent phases of COVID-19. The prospective study material was composed of cDNA or gDNA derived from T cells, B-cell-depleted T cells, or PBMCs. Subjects who had been exposed to COVID-19, were actively infected with it, or had recovered from it provided the deeply sampled blood TCRbeta repertoires that made up the dataset. The repertoires were made available in a free public database intended to serve as a resource for research on the immune response to SARS-CoV-2. The samples were drawn from the first 160 participants of the ongoing ImmuneRACE study and from more than 1,000 subjects provided by 6 global collaborators. Sample metadata almost always included a de-identified subject ID, COVID-19 status, age in years and sex. Where HLA class I and class II types were available, the types were taken from metadata supplied by the sample provider, not from assay-based typing.

The paper as a whole reports these results and caveats: How much clinical and demographic metadata was included differed by source and by participant, and the metadata was provided uncurated.

TCRbeta CDR3 regions were amplified from genomic DNA using the immunoSEQ Assay, a bias-controlled multiplex PCR. The published analysis was carried out like this. Nucleated cell counts per sample were estimated from amplification of reference gene primers within the assay. To quantify the absolute abundance of each unique TCRbeta CDR3 rearrangement, sequence reads were collapsed and filtered. For each sample, productive Simpson clonality was calculated by taking the square root of Simpson's diversity index across productive rearrangements. In its TCRdb copy, this immuneACCESS table keeps in-frame sequences only and misses some clones. Where compared with another copy, unresolved V genes explain less than half of these, and the others have no known cause. That table gives V, J and clone size, and the DNA gave D and trimming. The sample has around 94,000 clones on record, 70% to 90% of them singletons. In total, the top ten clones hold over 1.5% of the sample.

The junction carries 25 bases between V and J, which are trimmed by 1 base and 4 bases respectively. There are 20 amino acids in the CDR3, from cysteine to phenylalanine inclusive. Of all the DNA, just the CDR3 is kept, 60 bases in frame from base 1. The germline V gene specifies LGHNA as CDR1 and YSLEER as CDR2. Whole blood was collected in K2EDTA tubes by collaborating institutions according to the institutions' own protocols. Collaborator samples were shipped for TCRbeta analysis as frozen whole blood, isolated PBMCs, or DNA extracted from either sample type. This clone showed up just a few times. Its antigen has not been determined. No much larger clone is present one base from it, and per-base qualities are unavailable.

The sequenced sample consisted of peripheral blood. The sequence derives from a man older than 75 with acute or convalescent COVID-19. The rearranged chain carries TRBV4-3 and TRBJ1-4; TRBD1 might be the D gene, on 5 matching bases. The sequence in DNA is TGCGCCAGCAGCCAAGGGGGTAGGGTTCCTAGGTATACAGGTAATGAAAAACTGTTTTTT. The translation is CASSQGGRVPRYTGNEKLFF.